One and the same sample provided the 26 T cell receptor beta chains below, sequenced in a study of blood T cell repertoires in COVID-19. TCRdb keeps only in-frame clones here, not all; method: immunoSEQ multiplex PCR. Among 150,000 to 200,000 clones listed, around 87% were seen once. The sequencing sample was made of peripheral blood. The source of these receptors is a man aged 18-30 years with active or convalescent COVID-19.

The sample holds a few counts of this clone. The CDR3 sequence: CASSSVDRAYYEQYF. The CDR3 bases are TGCGCCAGCAGCTCTGTGGACAGGGCGTACTACGAGCAGTACTTC. V and J are TRBV5-1 and TRBJ2-7; 8 bases agree with TRBD1. This CDR3 contains 15 residues. With 3 bases clipped from V and 3 bases from J, the junction kept 8 bases outside the gene matches. Germline V gene sequence: CDR1 SGHRS, CDR2 YFSETQ.

CDR3 amino acids: CASSPPRLGWGSDTQYF. Written as DNA, the CDR3 is TGTGCCAGCAGCCCCCCCCGTTTAGGCTGGGGCTCAGATACGCAGTATTTT. This sequence joins TRBV3-1 (or the pseudogene TRBV3-2) and TRBJ2-3; perhaps TRBD1 as D (5 bases). The CDR3 extends over 17 amino acids. Trimming cost V 4 bases and J 4 bases, with 21 bases left between them. The germline CDR1 and CDR2 sequences are LGHDT and YNNKEL (reference sequence).

This chain uses TRBV2 with TRBJ1-2; D unresolved. Germline V CDR1 and CDR2: SNHLY, FYNNEI. Trimming shortened V by 1 base and J by 1 base, and 10 bases separated the two germline ends. The CDR3 length is 15 residues. CDR3 sequence (DNA): TGTGCCAGCAGTGAAGGGGGAGTAAGTAACTATGGCTACACCTTC. Its translation: CASSEGGVSNYGYTF.

Concerning this clone itself: Germline and junction disagree at one end, which may indicate a read error. This chain connects TRBV5-1 to TRBJ2-1; D call uncertain. Germline V gene data show CDR1 as SGHRS and CDR2 as YFSETQ. The CDR3 covers 16 residues. The CDR3 is CASSSTLGQPWNVQFF. As DNA, the CDR3 is TGCGCCAGCAGCTCGACATTGGGCCAGCCGTGGAATGTGCAGTTCTTC.

This chain joins TRBV30 and TRBJ1-2, with D hard to call. Germline CDR1 reads GTSNPN; CDR2 reads SVGIG (reference sequence). The CDR3 consists of 12 residues. V was clipped by 2 bases and J by 7 bases, with 11 bases between them. CDR3 in amino acids: CAWSHGDSGYTF. The CDR3 DNA reads TGTGCCTGGAGTCACGGGGATTCTGGCTACACCTTC.

This rearrangement joins TRBV3-1 (or the pseudogene TRBV3-2) to TRBJ1-2; the D is unclear. The germline V gene encodes CDR1 LGHDT and CDR2 YNNKEL (reference sequence). The CDR3 extends over 16 amino acids. V was shortened by 0 bases and J by 4 bases, with 15 bases between the two germline ends. CDR3 DNA sequence: TGTGCCAGCAGCCAAGATCTTGTGGCATCAGGCTATGGCTACACCTTC. Protein product: CASSQDLVASGYGYTF.

This rearrangement joins TRBV28 to TRBJ1-2; D is ambiguous. V lost 2 bases and J 8 bases, leaving 9 bases between the germline ends. This CDR3 has 12 amino acids. The germline V gene encodes CDR1 MDHEN and CDR2 SYDVKM. The CDR3 reads CASSLVHNGYTF. The CDR3 nucleotides are TGTGCCAGCAGTTTAGTACACAACGGCTACACCTTC.

The gene calls are TRBV21-1 and TRBJ1-5. TRBV21-1 is reported as a pseudogene. This CDR3 is built from 18 residues. CDR3 amino acids: CARLGLTYTGELDQPQHF. In DNA, the CDR3 is TGTGCCAGGCTAGGCCTAACTTACACGGGTGAATTGGATCAGCCCCAGCATTTT.

This sequence joins TRBV24-1 and TRBJ2-1, with a possible D match to TRBD2 (5 bases). V was clipped by 0 bases and J by 10 bases, with 9 bases between them. This CDR3 region has 13 residues. The germline V gene encodes CDR1 KGHDR and CDR2 SFDVKD. The CDR3 sequence: CATSDLGEREQFF. Here the CDR3 DNA reads TGTGCCACCAGTGATTTGGGGGAGAGGGAGCAGTTCTTC.

The CDR3 DNA reads as TGCGCCAGCAGCGCCGACAGGACTTTCTCTGGGGCCAACGTCCTGACTTTC. This encodes CASSADRTFSGANVLTF. V is TRBV5-1 and J is TRBJ2-6; D possibly corresponds to TRBD1 (6 bases). The germline gives CDR1 SGHRS, CDR2 YFSETQ. This CDR3 comprises 17 residues. Trimming took 4 bases from V and 0 from J, leaving 14 bases between them.

The gene calls are TRBV27 and TRBJ1-2; D perhaps matches TRBD1 (5 bases). V was cut by 5 bases and J by 6 bases, with 19 bases left in between. Germline values: CDR1 MNHEY, CDR2 SMNVEV (reference sequence). The CDR3 totals 15 residues. DNA of the CDR3: TGTGCCAGCAGTCCCCTTCCCCCAGGGTCCCATGGCTACACCTTC. This gives the protein CASSPLPPGSHGYTF.

The J gene is TRBJ2-3, the V gene TRBV2; no clear D gene. There are 13 residues in the CDR3. In germline, CDR1 is SNHLY, CDR2 FYNNEI. Trimming took off 5 bases at V and 2 bases at J, with 8 bases between the two ends. CDR3 DNA sequence: TGTGCCAGCAGTCCCCCGTTCACAGATACGCAGTATTTT. It translates to CASSPPFTDTQYF.

This clone is a singleton in its sample. The gene calls are TRBV7-6 and TRBJ2-1, with 13 bases aligning to TRBD2. Trimming took 6 bases from V and 5 from J; bases not matched to a gene: 7. This CDR3 has 16 amino acids. The germline gives CDR1 SGHVS, CDR2 FNYEAQ. CDR3 sequence (DNA): TGTGCCAGCAGTTTCACCGGACTAGCGGGGGACAATGAGCAGTTCTTC. As protein: CASSFTGLAGDNEQFF.

This chain uses TRBV19 with TRBJ2-7; 11 bases match TRBD1. Germline V CDR1 and CDR2: LNHDA, SQIVND (reference sequence). The CDR3 is made up of 14 amino acids. The V and J ends lost 6 bases and 4 bases, in that order; junction bases with no gene match: 5. The CDR3 here is CASRRTGGVYEQYF. CDR3 DNA sequence: TGTGCCAGTAGACGGACAGGGGGCGTATACGAGCAGTACTTC.

V gene TRBV10-3 combines with J gene TRBJ1-1; D gene unclear. Trimming removed 7 bases from V and 0 bases from J, with 15 bases in between. This CDR3 is 15 amino acids long. Germline CDR1 is ENHRY and CDR2 is SYGVKD. CDR3 in DNA: TGTGCCATCAAAGGCGGCGAGTCCATGAACACTGAAGCTTTCTTT. It codes for CAIKGGESMNTEAFF.

The chain recombines TRBV18 with TRBJ1-1; possibly TRBD1 for D (6 bases). Per germline, CDR1 KGHSH and CDR2 LQKENI. This CDR3 is built from 15 residues. V lost 3 bases and J 2 bases, leaving 13 bases between the germline ends. The chain's CDR3 is CASSPWTDINTEAFF. CDR3 bases: TGTGCCAGCTCACCCTGGACAGATATAAACACTGAAGCTTTCTTT.

As regards this clone: Other DNA variants within this sample encode the same CDR3. The rearrangement joins TRBV28 to TRBJ2-7, with D perhaps TRBD2 (6 bases). Trimming left V 3 bases short and J 0 bases short, with 12 bases between. Germline V lookup: CDR1 MDHEN, CDR2 SYDVKM. The CDR3 length is 15 residues. CDR3 in DNA: TGTGCCAGCAGTTTCAGCGGGTTGAGCTCCTACGAGCAGTACGTC. It specifies CASSFSGLSSYEQYV.

This clone is a singleton in its sample. The chain recombines TRBV5-4 with TRBJ2-2, with D hard to call. CDR3 length equals 14 residues. The V end lost 0 bases, the J end lost 6 bases, and 9 bases lay between the germline ends. Germline CDR1 SGHNT, CDR2 YYREEE (reference sequence). This CDR3 is CASSLAVYPGELFF. The CDR3 region has the DNA TGTGCCAGCAGCTTGGCCGTCTATCCCGGGGAGCTGTTTTTT.

The chain carries TRBV10-1 and TRBJ2-2, with TRBD1 identical over 8 bases. V was pared by 5 bases and J by 5 bases, with 7 bases of the junction left unmatched. This CDR3 contains 15 residues. CDR1 WNHNN and CDR2 SYGVQD come from the germline V gene (reference sequence). The CDR3 loop reads CASSFGQGQTGELFF. CDR3 coding DNA: TGCGCCAGCAGTTTCGGACAGGGACAAACCGGGGAGCTGTTTTTT.

The chain uses TRBV27 and TRBJ1-2; the match to TRBD1 covers 11 bases. This CDR3 is built from 15 residues. The J segment lost 4 bases and the V segment lost 3 bases, leaving 4 bases of the junction unmatched. The germline V gene encodes CDR1 MNHEY and CDR2 SMNVEV (reference sequence). In nucleotides, the CDR3 is TGTGCCAGCAGTTTGACCGGACAGGGGGCCTATGGCTACACCTTC. Its translation is CASSLTGQGAYGYTF.

The chain couples TRBV11-2 to TRBJ2-2, with 15 nucleotides matching TRBD2. V was pared by 3 bases and J by 3 bases, with 5 bases of the junction left unmatched. The CDR3 sequence is 18 residues long. Germline-derived CDR1 and CDR2 are SGHAT and FQNNGV. The CDR3 DNA sequence: TGTGCCAGCAGCTTCGGGACTAGCGGGGGGCAGTACACCGGGGAGCTGTTTTTT. It specifies CASSFGTSGGQYTGELFF.

The V gene is TRBV7-3, the J gene TRBJ2-1, with 11 nucleotides matching TRBD2. The CDR3 loop spans 19 amino acids. The trim removed 6 bases at V and 6 bases at J, leaving 19 bases unmatched. Germline V CDR1 and CDR2: SGHTA, FQGTGA. DNA of the CDR3: TGTGCCAGCAGGGGACTAGCGGACTACAACCCCCAGAACCCCAATGAGCAGTTCTTC. This gives the protein CASRGLADYNPQNPNEQFF.

The rearrangement links TRBV5-8 to TRBJ1-1; D is perhaps TRBD1 (5 bases). CDR3 size: 18 residues. Germline CDR1 SGHTS, CDR2 YDEGEE. V lost 6 bases to trimming and J lost 1 base, with 25 bases between them. CDR3 region: CASNLFSGTIVPNTEAFF. CDR3 DNA: TGTGCCAGCAACCTTTTCAGCGGGACGATAGTTCCGAACACTGAAGCTTTCTTT.

The chain employs TRBV3-1 (or the pseudogene TRBV3-2) and TRBJ1-2; D gene ambiguous. The CDR3 length is 18 residues. The germline CDR1 and CDR2 sequences are LGHDT and YNNKEL (reference sequence). Trimming left V 3 bases short and J 1 base short, with 21 bases between. The CDR3 DNA follows: TGTGCCAGCAGCCAGTCGGGGTCTAGTCTCGGGTTTAACTATGGCTACACCTTC. Translating it yields CASSQSGSSLGFNYGYTF.

This chain links TRBV5-5 with TRBJ2-7, with 7 bases fitting TRBD2. The V segment lost 3 bases and the J segment 4 bases; nucleotides outside the gene matches: 7. This CDR3 region has 14 residues. Germline V lookup: CDR1 SGHKS, CDR2 YYEKEE (reference sequence). The DNA for the CDR3 is TGTGCCAGCAGCTCGAGGTGGCGGGAGTACGAGCAGTACTTC. Its translation is CASSSRWREYEQYF. The whole variable domain, remainder taken from reference TRBV5-5 and TRBJ2-7, is DAGVTQSPTHLIKTRGQQVTLRCSPISGHKSVSWYQQVLGQGPQFIFQYYEKEERGRGNFPDRFSARQFPNYSSELNVNALLLGDSALYLCASSSRWREYEQYFGPGTRLTVT.

The V and J genes are TRBV3-1 (or the pseudogene TRBV3-2) and TRBJ2-1; D is perhaps TRBD1 (6 bases). V was shortened by 8 bases and J by 7 bases, with 15 bases between the two germline ends. CDR3 length: 13 amino acids. Per germline, CDR1 LGHDT and CDR2 YNNKEL (reference sequence). The CDR3: CASAYSRGNEQFF. DNA of the CDR3: TGTGCCAGCGCCTACTCTAGGGGGAATGAGCAGTTCTTC.